This T cell receptor beta chain was sequenced during a study of CD8 T cells in ankylosing spondylitis. The CDR3 loop spans 13 amino acids. Germline loops: CDR1 SGHKS, CDR2 YYEKEE (reference sequence). V was pared by 3 bases and J by 4 bases, with 10 bases between. Study-level results: Some of the motif variants had earlier been found in reactive arthritis patients' fluid and blood. Reportedly, matched ankylosing spondylitis synovial fluid was significantly enriched for disease-linked clones. What appeared characteristic of ankylosing spondylitis blood was a TCR beta motif of fewer than ten highly homologous variants.

With molecular barcodes, quantitative 5'-RACE was used to make the TCR beta libraries. A single record per CDR3 protein comes from TCRdb applying MiXCR to the 5' RACE reads. The table lists 750,000 to 850,000 distinct CDR3 sequences, 10% to 15% of them singletons. Many counts were recorded for this clonotype. The target antigen is unknown. This receptor was taken from a male donor with ankylosing spondylitis. The sample taken for sequencing was blood, either unsorted or a sorted T cell fraction (not recorded which). The chain recombines TRBV5-5 with TRBJ1-1; D might be TRBD1 (5 bases). For the CDR3, the DNA is TGTGCCAGCAGCTGGGGACGGGGCACTGAAGCTTTCTTT. Translation: CASSWGRGTEAFF.